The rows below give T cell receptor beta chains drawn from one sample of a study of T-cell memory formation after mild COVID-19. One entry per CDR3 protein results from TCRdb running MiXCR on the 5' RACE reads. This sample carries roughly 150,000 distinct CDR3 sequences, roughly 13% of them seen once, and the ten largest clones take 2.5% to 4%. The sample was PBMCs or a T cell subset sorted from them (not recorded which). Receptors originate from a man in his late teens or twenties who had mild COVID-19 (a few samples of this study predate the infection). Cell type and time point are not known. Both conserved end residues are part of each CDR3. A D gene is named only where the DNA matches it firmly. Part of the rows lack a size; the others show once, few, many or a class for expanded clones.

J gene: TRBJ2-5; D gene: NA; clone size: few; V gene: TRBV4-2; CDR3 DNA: TGTGCCAGCAGCCAAGACGGCGGGCGCCAAGAGACCCAGTACTTC; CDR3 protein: CASSQDGGRQETQYF
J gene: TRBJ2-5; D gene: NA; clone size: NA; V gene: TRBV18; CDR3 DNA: TGTGCCAGCTCCCCGGACAGCCAAGAGACCCAGTACTTC; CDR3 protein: CASSPDSQETQYF
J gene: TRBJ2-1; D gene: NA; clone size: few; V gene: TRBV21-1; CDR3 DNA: TGTGCCAGCAGCCCGGGTAGCGGGGGTTGGGGTGAGCAGTTCTTC; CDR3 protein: CASSPGSGGWGEQFF
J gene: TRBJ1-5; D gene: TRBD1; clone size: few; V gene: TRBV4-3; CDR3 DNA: TGCGCCAGCAGCCCGGACAGGGGTACCCATCAGCCCCAGCATTTT; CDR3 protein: CASSPDRGTHQPQHF
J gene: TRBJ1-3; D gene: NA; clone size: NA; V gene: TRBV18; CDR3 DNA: TGTGCCAGCTCCCCACAGAAACTCAGGGCGGCTGGAAACACCATATATTTT; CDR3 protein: CASSPQKLRAAGNTIYF
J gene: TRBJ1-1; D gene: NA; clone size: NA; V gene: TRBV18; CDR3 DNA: TGTGCCAGCTCACCACCTTCCAGGAACACTGAAGCTTTCTTT; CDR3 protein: CASSPPSRNTEAFF
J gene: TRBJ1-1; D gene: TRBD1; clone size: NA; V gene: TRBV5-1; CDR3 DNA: TGCGCCAGCAGGCAAGCTTACAGGGGATCGAACACTGAAGCTTTCTTT; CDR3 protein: CASRQAYRGSNTEAFF
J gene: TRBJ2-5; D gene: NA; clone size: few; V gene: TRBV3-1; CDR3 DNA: TGTGCCAGCAGCCATGGTGTTCAGGGGGGCTTACGTGAGACCCAGTACTTC; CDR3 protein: CASSHGVQGGLRETQYF
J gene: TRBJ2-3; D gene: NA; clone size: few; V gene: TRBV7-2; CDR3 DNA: TGTGCCAGCAGTTGGACGATGGAAGATACGCAGTATTTT; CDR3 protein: CASSWTMEDTQYF
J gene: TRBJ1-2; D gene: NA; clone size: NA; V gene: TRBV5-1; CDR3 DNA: TGCGCCAGCAGCTTCTCAGGCCTACCACCCTATGGCTACACCTTC; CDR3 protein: CASSFSGLPPYGYTF
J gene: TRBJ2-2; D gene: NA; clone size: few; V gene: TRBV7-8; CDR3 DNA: TGTGCCATCCCACCGTGGAGGGGGGGCACGAACACCGGGGAGCTGTTTTTT; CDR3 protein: CAIPPWRGGTNTGELFF
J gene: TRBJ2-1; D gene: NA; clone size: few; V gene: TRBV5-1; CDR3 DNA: TGCGCCAGCAGCCAAGGACGGCGGACCGACTACAATGAGCAGTTCTTC; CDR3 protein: CASSQGRRTDYNEQFF